The present entry profiles one TCR beta chain with its context. Germline V gene sequence: CDR1 DFQATT, CDR2 SNEGSKA (reference sequence). The CDR3 sequence is 17 residues long. Germline trimming cut 6 bases from V and 0 bases from J; bases unmatched to any gene: 11. This entry comes from a study of T-cell reconstitution after alpha-beta-depleted transplantation in children. Preparation of the TCRbeta library was carried out with unique molecular identifiers. TCRdb reprocessed the PCR reads via MiXCR and lists one record per CDR3 protein. The sample lists 190,000 or so distinct CDR3 sequences; about 6.8% were seen once.

This specimen consisted of PBMCs from the stem cell graft donor, obtained from the stem cell graft. This receptor was identified in a human donor who donated a stem cell graft to a child with Wiskott-Aldrich syndrome. The rearrangement joins TRBV20-1 to TRBJ2-1; 10 bases align to TRBD2. The CDR3 reads CSARKLSGGLSYNEQFF. The CDR3 nucleotides read TGCAGTGCAAGAAAGCTTAGCGGGGGGCTCTCCTACAATGAGCAGTTCTTC.